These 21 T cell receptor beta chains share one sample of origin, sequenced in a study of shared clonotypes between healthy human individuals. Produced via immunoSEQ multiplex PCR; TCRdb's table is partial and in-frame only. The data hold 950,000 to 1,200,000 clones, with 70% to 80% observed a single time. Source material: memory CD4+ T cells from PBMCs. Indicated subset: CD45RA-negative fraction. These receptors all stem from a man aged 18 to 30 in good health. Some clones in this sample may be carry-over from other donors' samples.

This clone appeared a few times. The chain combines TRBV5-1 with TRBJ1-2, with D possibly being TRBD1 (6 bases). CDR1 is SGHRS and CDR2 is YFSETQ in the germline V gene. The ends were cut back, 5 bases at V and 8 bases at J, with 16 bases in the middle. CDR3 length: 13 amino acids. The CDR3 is CASSPLTGKGYTF. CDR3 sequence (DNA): TGCGCCAGCAGTCCACTTACAGGGAAAGGCTACACCTTC.

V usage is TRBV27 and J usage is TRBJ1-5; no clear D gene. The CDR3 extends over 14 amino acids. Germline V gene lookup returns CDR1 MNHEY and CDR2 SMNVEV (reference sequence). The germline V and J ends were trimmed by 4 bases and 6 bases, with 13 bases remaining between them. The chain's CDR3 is CASSSLPRVQPQHF. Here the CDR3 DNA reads TGTGCCAGCAGTTCCCTGCCCCGGGTTCAGCCCCAGCATTTT.

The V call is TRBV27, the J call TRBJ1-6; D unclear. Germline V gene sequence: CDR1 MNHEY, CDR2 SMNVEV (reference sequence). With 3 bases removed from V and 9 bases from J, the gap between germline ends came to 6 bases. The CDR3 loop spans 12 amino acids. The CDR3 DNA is TGTGCCAGCAGTTTCCGAGGTTCACCCCTCCACTTT. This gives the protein CASSFRGSPLHF.

In nucleotides, the CDR3 is TGCGCCAGCAGCTTGTATGGGGGGCAGAGGAACACTGAAGCTTTCTTT. This gives the protein CASSLYGGQRNTEAFF. V and J are TRBV5-1 and TRBJ1-1; tentative D call: TRBD1 (6 bases). The CDR3 has 16 residues. Trimming pared 1 base from V and 1 base from J, leaving 14 bases between. From germline, CDR1 is SGHRS and CDR2 YFSETQ.

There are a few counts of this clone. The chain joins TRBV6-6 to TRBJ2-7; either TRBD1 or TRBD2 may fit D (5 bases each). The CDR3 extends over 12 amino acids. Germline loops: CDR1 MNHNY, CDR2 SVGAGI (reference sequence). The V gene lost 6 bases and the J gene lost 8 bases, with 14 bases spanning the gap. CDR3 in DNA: TGTGCCAGCAGCCCCGGGACCACGCAGCAGTACTTC. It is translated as CASSPGTTQQYF.

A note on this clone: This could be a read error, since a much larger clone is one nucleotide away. The CDR3 sequence is CGAGDNYGYTF. The CDR3, as DNA: TGCGGCGCGGGAGACAACTATGGCTACACCTTC. The chain uses TRBV29-1 and TRBJ1-2; D not certain. The CDR3 loop spans 11 amino acids. The germline V gene encodes CDR1 SQVTM and CDR2 ANQGSEA.

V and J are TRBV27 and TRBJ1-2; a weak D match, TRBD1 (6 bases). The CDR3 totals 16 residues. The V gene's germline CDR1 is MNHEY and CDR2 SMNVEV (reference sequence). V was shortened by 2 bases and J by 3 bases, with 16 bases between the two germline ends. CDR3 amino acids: CASSLIGGGTHYGYTF. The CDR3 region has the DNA TGTGCCAGCAGTTTAATAGGGGGAGGCACTCACTATGGCTACACCTTC.

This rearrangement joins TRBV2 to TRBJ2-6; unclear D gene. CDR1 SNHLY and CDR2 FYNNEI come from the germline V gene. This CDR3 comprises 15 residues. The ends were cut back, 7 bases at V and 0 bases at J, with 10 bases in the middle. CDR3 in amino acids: CASTRQLSGANVLTF. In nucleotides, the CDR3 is TGTGCCAGCACACGACAACTCTCTGGGGCCAACGTCCTGACTTTC.

CDR3 residues: CASRSGSSYNEQFF. In DNA form, the CDR3 reads TGTGCCAGCCGCAGCGGGAGCTCCTACAATGAGCAGTTCTTC. The J gene is TRBJ2-1, the V gene TRBV7-3; 8 positions match TRBD2. There are 14 residues in the CDR3. Trimming at V came to 8 bases and at J to 0 bases, leaving 3 bases not matched to a gene. Per the germline V gene, CDR1 is SGHTA and CDR2 is FQGTGA.

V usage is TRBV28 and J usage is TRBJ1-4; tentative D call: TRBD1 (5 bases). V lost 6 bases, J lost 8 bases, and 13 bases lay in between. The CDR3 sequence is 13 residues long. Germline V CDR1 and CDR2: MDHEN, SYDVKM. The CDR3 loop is CASRPGGTEKLFF. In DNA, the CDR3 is TGTGCCAGCAGGCCCGGGGGGACGGAAAAACTGTTTTTT. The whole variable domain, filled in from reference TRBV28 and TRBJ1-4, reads DVKVTQSSRYLVKRTGEKVFLECVQDMDHENMFWYRQDPGLGLRLIYFSYDVKMKEKGDIPEGYSVSREKKERFSLILESASTNQTSMYLCASRPGGTEKLFFGSGTQLSVL.

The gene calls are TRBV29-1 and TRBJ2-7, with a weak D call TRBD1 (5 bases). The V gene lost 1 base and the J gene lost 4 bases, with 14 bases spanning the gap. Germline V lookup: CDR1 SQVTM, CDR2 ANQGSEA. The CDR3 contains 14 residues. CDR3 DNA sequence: TGCAGCGTTGAAGGCTCAGGGTTCGGTTACGAGCAGTACTTC. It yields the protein CSVEGSGFGYEQYF.

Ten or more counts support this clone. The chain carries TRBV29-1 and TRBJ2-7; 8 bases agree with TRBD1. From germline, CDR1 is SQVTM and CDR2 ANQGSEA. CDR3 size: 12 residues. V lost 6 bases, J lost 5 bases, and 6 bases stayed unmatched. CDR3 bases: TGCAGCGTCGACGACAGGGGCGACGAGCAGTACTTC. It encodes CSVDDRGDEQYF.

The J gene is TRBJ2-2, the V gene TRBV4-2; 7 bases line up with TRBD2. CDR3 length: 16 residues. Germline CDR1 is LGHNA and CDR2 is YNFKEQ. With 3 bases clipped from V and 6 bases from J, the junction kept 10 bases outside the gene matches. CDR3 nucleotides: TGTGCCAGCAGCCAGTCAAGGGACTACGCCGCCGGGGAGCTGTTTTTT. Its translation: CASSQSRDYAAGELFF.

Written as DNA, the CDR3 is TGCGCCAGCAGTCAAGGGCAACAGAGCTCCTACGAGCAGTACTTC. It codes for CASSQGQQSSYEQYF. The chain has TRBV23-1 and TRBJ2-7; D gene ambiguous. TRBV23-1 is sorted into the ORF group, with uncertain function. V was cut by 2 bases and J by 0 bases, with 11 bases left in between. The CDR3 covers 15 residues.

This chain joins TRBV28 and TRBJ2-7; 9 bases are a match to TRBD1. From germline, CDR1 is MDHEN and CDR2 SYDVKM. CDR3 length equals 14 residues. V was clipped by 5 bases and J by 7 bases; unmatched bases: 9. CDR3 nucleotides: TGTGCCAGCAGTCCCGGGACAGGGAGCAAAGAGCAGTACTTC. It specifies CASSPGTGSKEQYF.

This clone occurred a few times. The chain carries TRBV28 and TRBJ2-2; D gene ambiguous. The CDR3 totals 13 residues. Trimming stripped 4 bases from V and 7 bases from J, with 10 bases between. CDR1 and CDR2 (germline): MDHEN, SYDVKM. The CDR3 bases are TGTGCCAGCAGTTGGGTAGGCCGCGGGGAGCTGTTTTTT. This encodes CASSWVGRGELFF.

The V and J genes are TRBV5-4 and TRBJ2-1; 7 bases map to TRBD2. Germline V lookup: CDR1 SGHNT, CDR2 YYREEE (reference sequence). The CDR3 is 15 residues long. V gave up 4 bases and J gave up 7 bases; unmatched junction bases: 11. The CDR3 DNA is TGTGCCAGCAGCCAACGGACTAGGAGCGGGAATGAGCAGTTCTTC. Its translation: CASSQRTRSGNEQFF.

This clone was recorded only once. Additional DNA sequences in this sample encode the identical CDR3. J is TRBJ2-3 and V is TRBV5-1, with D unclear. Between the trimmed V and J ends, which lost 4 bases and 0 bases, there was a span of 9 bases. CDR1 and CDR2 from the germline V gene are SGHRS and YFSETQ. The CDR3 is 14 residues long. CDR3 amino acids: CASSQAASTDTQYF. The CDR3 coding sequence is TGCGCCAGCAGCCAGGCAGCGAGCACAGATACGCAGTATTTT.

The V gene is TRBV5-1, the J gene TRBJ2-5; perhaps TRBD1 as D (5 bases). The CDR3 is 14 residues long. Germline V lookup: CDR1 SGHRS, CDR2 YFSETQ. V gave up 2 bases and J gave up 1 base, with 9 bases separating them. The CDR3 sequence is CASSFDSTQETQYF. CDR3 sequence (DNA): TGCGCCAGCAGCTTCGACAGCACCCAAGAGACCCAGTACTTC.

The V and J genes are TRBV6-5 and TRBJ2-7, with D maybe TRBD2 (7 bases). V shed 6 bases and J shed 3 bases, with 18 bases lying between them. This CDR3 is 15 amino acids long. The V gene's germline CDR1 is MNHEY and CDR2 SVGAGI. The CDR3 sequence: CASSPKGGANYEQYF. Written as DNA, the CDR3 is TGTGCCAGCAGCCCCAAGGGGGGGGCGAACTACGAGCAGTACTTC.

CDR3 bases: TGTGCCTGGACCTCGGGGCCCCTTGAGAGGCAGTTCTTC. Protein: CAWTSGPLERQFF. The chain is built from TRBV30 and TRBJ2-1; D tentatively fits TRBD1 or TRBD2 (5 bases each). Trimming cost V 4 bases and J 12 bases, with 19 bases left between them. Germline-derived CDR1 and CDR2 are GTSNPN and SVGIG (reference sequence). This CDR3 has 13 amino acids.